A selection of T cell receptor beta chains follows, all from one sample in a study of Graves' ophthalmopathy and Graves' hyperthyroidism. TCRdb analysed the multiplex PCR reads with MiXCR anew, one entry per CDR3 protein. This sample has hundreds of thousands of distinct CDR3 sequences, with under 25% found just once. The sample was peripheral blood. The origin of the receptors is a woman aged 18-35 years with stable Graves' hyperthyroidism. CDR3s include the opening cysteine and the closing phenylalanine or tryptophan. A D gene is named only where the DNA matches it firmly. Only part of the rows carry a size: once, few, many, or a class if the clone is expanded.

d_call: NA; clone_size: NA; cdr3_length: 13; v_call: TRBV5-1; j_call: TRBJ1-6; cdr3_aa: CASSPEQDSPLHF; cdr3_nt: TGCGCCAGCAGCCCGGAGCAAGATTCACCCCTCCACTTT
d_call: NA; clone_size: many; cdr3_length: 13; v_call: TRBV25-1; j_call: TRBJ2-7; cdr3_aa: CASSETKGYEQYF; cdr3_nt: TGTGCCAGCAGTGAGACGAAGGGCTACGAGCAGTACTTC
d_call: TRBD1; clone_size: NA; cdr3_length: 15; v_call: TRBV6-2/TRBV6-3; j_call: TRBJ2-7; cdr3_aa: CASSSTTGIVYEQYF; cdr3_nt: TGTGCCAGCAGTTCTACGACAGGGATCGTCTACGAGCAGTACTTC
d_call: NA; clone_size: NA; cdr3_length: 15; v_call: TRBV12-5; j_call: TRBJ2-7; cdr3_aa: CASGPLRRGTYEQYF; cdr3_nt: TGTGCTAGTGGACCTCTACGGAGGGGAACTTACGAGCAGTACTTC
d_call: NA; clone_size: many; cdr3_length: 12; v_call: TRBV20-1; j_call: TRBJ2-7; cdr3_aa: CSARAASYEQYF; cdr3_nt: TGCAGTGCTAGAGCGGCCTCCTACGAGCAGTACTTC
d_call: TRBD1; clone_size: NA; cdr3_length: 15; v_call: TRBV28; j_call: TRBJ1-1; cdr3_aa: CASSLQTGLNTEAFF; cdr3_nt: TGTGCCAGCAGTCTGCAGACAGGGTTGAACACTGAAGCTTTCTTT
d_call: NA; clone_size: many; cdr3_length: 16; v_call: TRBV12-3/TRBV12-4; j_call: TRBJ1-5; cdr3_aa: CASSPIRGVINQPQHF; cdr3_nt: TGTGCCAGCAGTCCTATTAGGGGAGTGATCAATCAGCCCCAGCATTTT
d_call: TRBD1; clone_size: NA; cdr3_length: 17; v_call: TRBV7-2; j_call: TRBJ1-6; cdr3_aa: CASSLVGGRDRGSPLHF; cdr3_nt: TGTGCCAGCAGCTTAGTTGGGGGTCGGGACAGGGGGTCACCCCTCCACTTT
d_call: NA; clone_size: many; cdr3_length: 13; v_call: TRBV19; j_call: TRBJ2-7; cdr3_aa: CASSIRREGEQYF; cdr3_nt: TGTGCCAGTAGTATCCGACGAGAAGGCGAGCAGTACTTC
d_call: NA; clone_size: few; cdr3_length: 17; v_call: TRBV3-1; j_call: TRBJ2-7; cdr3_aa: CASSPSGFSSVSYEQYF; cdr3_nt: TGTGCCAGCAGCCCGAGCGGGTTTAGTAGCGTCTCCTACGAGCAGTACTTC
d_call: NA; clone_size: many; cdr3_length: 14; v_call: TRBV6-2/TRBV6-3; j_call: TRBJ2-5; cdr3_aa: CASSYLGIRETQYF; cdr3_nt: TGTGCCAGCAGTTACTTAGGGATTCGTGAGACCCAGTACTTC
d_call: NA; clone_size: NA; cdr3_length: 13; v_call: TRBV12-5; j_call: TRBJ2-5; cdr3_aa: CASGPYEEETQYF; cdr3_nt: TGTGCTAGTGGTCCCTACGAGGAAGAGACCCAGTACTTC
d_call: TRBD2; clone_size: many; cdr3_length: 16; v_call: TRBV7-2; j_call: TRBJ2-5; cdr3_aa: CASSRLGLAVQETQYF; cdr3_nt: TGTGCCAGCAGCCGGCTGGGACTAGCGGTCCAAGAGACCCAGTACTTC
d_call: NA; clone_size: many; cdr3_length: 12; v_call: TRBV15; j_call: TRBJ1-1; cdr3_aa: CATSRGGQAAFF; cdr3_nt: TGTGCCACCAGCAGAGGGGGGCAGGCAGCTTTCTTT
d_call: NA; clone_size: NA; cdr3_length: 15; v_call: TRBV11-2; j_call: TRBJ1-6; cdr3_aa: CASSLTGRANSPLHF; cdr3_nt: TGTGCCAGCAGCTTAACGGGACGAGCTAATTCACCCCTCCACTTT
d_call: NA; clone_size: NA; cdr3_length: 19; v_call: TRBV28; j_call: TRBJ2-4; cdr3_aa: CASSLFWPRGRESKNIQYF; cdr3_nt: TGTGCCAGCAGTTTATTTTGGCCTCGGGGGCGCGAATCCAAAAACATTCAGTACTTC
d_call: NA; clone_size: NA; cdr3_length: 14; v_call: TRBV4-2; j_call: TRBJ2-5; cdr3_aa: CASSQAGGTETQYF; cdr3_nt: TGTGCCAGCAGCCAAGCTGGGGGAACAGAGACCCAGTACTTC
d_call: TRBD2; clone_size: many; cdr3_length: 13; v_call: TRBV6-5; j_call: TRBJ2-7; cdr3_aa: CASSIGTSGEQYF; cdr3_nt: TGTGCCAGCAGCATCGGGACTAGCGGCGAGCAGTACTTC